The rows below give T cell receptor beta chains drawn from one sample of a study of blood T cell repertoires in COVID-19. Profiled with immunoSEQ multiplex PCR; TCRdb holds only in-frame clones, not every one. The sample has 250,000 to 350,000 clones, 88% seen once. Specimen: PBMCs or T cells enriched from blood (not recorded which). These receptors came from a young woman who had recovered from COVID-19. CDR3s leave out the opening cysteine and the closing phenylalanine or tryptophan. Each record gives: V gene, CDR3 protein.

V gene: TRBV2; CDR3 protein: ASGGSSPLH
V gene: TRBV5-6; CDR3 protein: ASSPHPAGGETQY
V gene: TRBV7-2; CDR3 protein: ASSLARQGFDGYT
V gene: TRBV5-1; CDR3 protein: ASSATGSEIKDEQF
V gene: TRBV27; CDR3 protein: ASTTGGRYDGYT
V gene: TRBV7-9; CDR3 protein: ASSQPLGQGEGQETQY
V gene: TRBV19; CDR3 protein: ASRTSSTGLTDTQY
V gene: TRBV3-1/TRBV3-2; CDR3 protein: ASSQEKARRGGELF
V gene: TRBV28; CDR3 protein: ASSFLGSGYEQY
V gene: TRBV6-6; CDR3 protein: ASLEDRGNTGELF
V gene: TRBV27; CDR3 protein: ASSPLGHKFPYEQY
V gene: TRBV5-1; CDR3 protein: ASSLTTSGPSSYNEQF
V gene: TRBV7-3; CDR3 protein: ASSAGTANTEAF
V gene: TRBV13; CDR3 protein: ASSRGPPNLNTEAF
V gene: TRBV9; CDR3 protein: ASSSHRGTPNYGYT
V gene: TRBV7-9; CDR3 protein: ASSLAQGLRTEAF
V gene: TRBV10-3; CDR3 protein: AISVQGVDTEAF
V gene: TRBV3-1/TRBV3-2; CDR3 protein: ASSQEWREAEAF
V gene: TRBV13; CDR3 protein: ASSLVAGTDTQY
V gene: TRBV3-1/TRBV3-2; CDR3 protein: ASVQGLGYNEQF
V gene: TRBV7-9; CDR3 protein: ASSRREDEQY
V gene: TRBV28; CDR3 protein: ASSFVGDGAEAF
V gene: TRBV7-3; CDR3 protein: ASSLIGSDTGELF
V gene: TRBV7-9; CDR3 protein: ASSLALAGSYNEQF
V gene: TRBV6-6; CDR3 protein: ASSGQGLGELF
V gene: TRBV28; CDR3 protein: ASKTGGLPYEQY
V gene: TRBV28; CDR3 protein: ASSLLLWEEYT
V gene: TRBV18; CDR3 protein: ASSPRQGAGDTQY
V gene: TRBV4-1; CDR3 protein: ASSQVGTSPYEQY
V gene: TRBV19; CDR3 protein: ASSTLNQPQH
V gene: TRBV27; CDR3 protein: ASKKGGSTQPQH
V gene: TRBV9; CDR3 protein: ASSKQIMNTEAF
V gene: TRBV27; CDR3 protein: ASSLSGANVLT
V gene: TRBV28; CDR3 protein: ASSYYGQVLSYEQY
V gene: TRBV7-9; CDR3 protein: ASSSRLAGGPDEQF
V gene: TRBV9; CDR3 protein: ASTPRPEGIGYT
V gene: TRBV5-8; CDR3 protein: ASSLPAEFYNEQF
V gene: TRBV2; CDR3 protein: ASSGTGWSGNTIY
V gene: TRBV5-1; CDR3 protein: ASSERTGADTQY
V gene: TRBV5-1; CDR3 protein: ASSLRAGALAGYT
V gene: TRBV5-8; CDR3 protein: ASSSSGGQGLKNIQY
V gene: TRBV27; CDR3 protein: ASSVTGSYEKLF
V gene: TRBV7-9; CDR3 protein: ASSPRSTYEQY